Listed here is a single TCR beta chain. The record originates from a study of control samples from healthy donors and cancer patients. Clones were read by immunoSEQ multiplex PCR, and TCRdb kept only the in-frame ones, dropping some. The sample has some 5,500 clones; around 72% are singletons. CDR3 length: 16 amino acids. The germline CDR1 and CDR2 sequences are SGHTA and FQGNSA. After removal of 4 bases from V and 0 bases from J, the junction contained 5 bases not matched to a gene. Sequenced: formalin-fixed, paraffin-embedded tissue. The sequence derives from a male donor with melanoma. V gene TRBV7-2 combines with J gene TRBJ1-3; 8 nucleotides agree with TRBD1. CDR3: CASSSRTGNSGNTIYF. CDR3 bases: TGTGCCAGCAGCTCGAGGACAGGGAACTCTGGAAACACCATATATTTT.